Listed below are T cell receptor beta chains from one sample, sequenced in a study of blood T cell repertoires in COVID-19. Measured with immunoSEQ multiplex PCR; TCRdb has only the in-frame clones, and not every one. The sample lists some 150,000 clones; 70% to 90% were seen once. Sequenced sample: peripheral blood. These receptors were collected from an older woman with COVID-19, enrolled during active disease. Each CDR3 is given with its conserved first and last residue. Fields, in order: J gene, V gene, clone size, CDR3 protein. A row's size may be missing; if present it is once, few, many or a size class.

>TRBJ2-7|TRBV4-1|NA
CASSQDSKAGWLYEQYF
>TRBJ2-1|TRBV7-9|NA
CASSVGGNEQFF
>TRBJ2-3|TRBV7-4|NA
CASSPRYVSTDTQYF
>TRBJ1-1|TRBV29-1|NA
CSVGTGGGTEAFF
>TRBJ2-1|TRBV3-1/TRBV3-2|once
CASSDLSGGFSYNEQFF
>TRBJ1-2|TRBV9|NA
CASSVAVTGWEFGYGYTF
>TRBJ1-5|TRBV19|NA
CAGGQGAGGQPQHF
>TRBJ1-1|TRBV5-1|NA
CASSSTALNTEAFF
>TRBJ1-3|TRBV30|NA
CAWSGPAFERGNTIYF
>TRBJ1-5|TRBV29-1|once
CSVNKGTGRNQPQHF
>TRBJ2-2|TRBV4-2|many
CASSPGQGDTGELFF
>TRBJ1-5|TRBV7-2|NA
CASSLEPGGEPQHF
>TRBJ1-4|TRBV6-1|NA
CASSEAGPALIGGEKLFF
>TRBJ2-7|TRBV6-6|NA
CASSIGQPSYEQYF
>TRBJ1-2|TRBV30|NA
CAWSYRAGYTF
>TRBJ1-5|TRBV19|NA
CASRGTASNQPQHF
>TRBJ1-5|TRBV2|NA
CASSADRADQPQHF
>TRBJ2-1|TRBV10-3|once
CAIRISGGAYNEQFF
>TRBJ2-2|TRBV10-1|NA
CASSVGEPTGELFF
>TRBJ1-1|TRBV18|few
CASSPQWQGDTEAFF
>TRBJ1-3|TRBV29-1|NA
CSVVSRAGTVASGNTIYF
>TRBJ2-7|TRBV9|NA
CASSVGHGSGEQYF
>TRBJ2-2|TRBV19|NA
CASSSPGLAGVLNTGELFF
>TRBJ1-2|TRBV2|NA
CASSLSDSNYGYTF
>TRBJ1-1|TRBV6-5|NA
CASSYYAGLNTEAFF
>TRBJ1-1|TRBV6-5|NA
CASSSGTLTEAFF
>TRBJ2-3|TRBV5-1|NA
CASIDPTGVTDTQYF
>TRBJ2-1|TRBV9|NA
CASSVGQSTYNEQFF
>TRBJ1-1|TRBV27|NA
CASSLGRVPPNTEAFF
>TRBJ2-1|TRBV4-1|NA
CASSQDRRGGIYNEQFF
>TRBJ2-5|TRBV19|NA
CASSQRAGGLGETQYF
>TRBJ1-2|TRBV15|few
CATSRVVTGGAQGYTF
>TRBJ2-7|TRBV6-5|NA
CASRASSYEQYF
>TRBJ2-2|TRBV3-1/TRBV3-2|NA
CASSQDHHTGELFF
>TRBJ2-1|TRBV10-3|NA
CAIRAGSYNEQFF